This T cell receptor (beta chain) was documented in a study of T cell changes during pregnancy in multiple sclerosis. Method: immunoSEQ multiplex PCR; TCRdb's copy keeps in-frame clones and lacks some. The sample shows approximately 64,000 clones, around 93% of them seen only once. The CDR3 spans 16 residues. The trim removed 5 bases at V and 3 bases at J, leaving 6 bases unmatched. The germline V gene has CDR1 SGHVS and CDR2 FNYEAQ. The chain employs TRBV7-6 and TRBJ2-7; 14 nucleotides align to TRBD2. The clonotype comes from a female donor with multiple sclerosis, enrolled in a pregnancy study. The sequencing here drew on peripheral blood, taken in the first trimester of pregnancy. CDR3 in DNA: TGTGCCAGCAGCAGCGGACTAGCGGGGGGCCTCTACGAGCAGTACTTC. It is translated as CASSSGLAGGLYEQYF.